This entry concerns a single T cell receptor beta chain. Method: immunoSEQ multiplex PCR; TCRdb's copy keeps in-frame clones and lacks some. The sample has about 160,000 clones; around 93% are singletons. These data belong to a study of T cell responses to AZD1222 COVID-19 vaccine. CDR1 is SGHDN, CDR2 FVKESK, per germline. The trim removed 4 bases at V and 6 bases at J, leaving 14 bases unmatched. This CDR3 comprises 19 residues. The input for sequencing was peripheral blood, taken on day 0 of AZD1222 vaccination. The V call is TRBV14, the J call TRBJ2-3; 15 bases are a match to TRBD2. The TCR sequence derives from an adult in good health. This CDR3 reads CASSPRKWTSGRGSDTQYF. For the CDR3, the DNA is TGTGCCAGCAGCCCCCGAAAGTGGACTAGCGGGAGGGGGTCGGATACGCAGTATTTT. Looking up the rest from reference TRBV14 and TRBJ2-3 gives the full variable domain: EAGVTQFPSHSVIEKGQTVTLRCDPISGHDNLYWYRRVMGKEIKFLLHFVKESKQDESGMPNNRFLAERTGGTYSTLKVQPAELEDSGVYFCASSPRKWTSGRGSDTQYFGPGTRLTVL.